This T cell receptor beta chain was sequenced during a study of blood T cell repertoires in COVID-19. About the research overall: The United States, Italy and Spain supplied acute and convalescent COVID-19 samples. T cells, B-cell-depleted T cells, or PBMCs supplied cDNA or gDNA.

V shed 4 bases and J shed 0 bases, with 20 bases lying between them. CDR1 and CDR2 from the germline V gene are SGHRS and YFSETQ. The CDR3 has 17 residues. Original processing methods: The assay estimated nucleated cells by amplifying reference gene primers. The protocol was immunoSEQ multiplex PCR, while the TCRdb copy is restricted to in-frame clones and leaves out a portion. Clonal size and the V and J genes are those of that table, whereas D and trimming came from the DNA. The sample contains approximately 230,000 clones, 87% of which appear only once. Material for sequencing was peripheral blood. This clonotype was obtained from a man between 18 and 29 years old with active or convalescent COVID-19. The chain employs TRBV5-1 and TRBJ2-7; possibly TRBD1 for D (6 bases). CDR3 sequence reads: CASSQGPGTRSSYEQYF. Written as DNA, the CDR3 is TGCGCCAGCAGCCAAGGCCCCGGGACACGAAGCTCCTACGAGCAGTACTTC.